The rows below give T cell receptor beta chains drawn from one sample of a study of CD8 T cells in Susac syndrome. One entry per CDR3 protein results from TCRdb running MiXCR on the immunoSEQ multiplex PCR reads. The sample lists about 280,000 distinct CDR3 sequences, 70% to 90% occurring once. Sequenced sample: CD8+ T cells from PBMCs. The receptor set was obtained from a human donor with multiple sclerosis. The CDR3 runs from the conserved cysteine through the conserved F or W. The D gene is left open where the match is weak. Clone size appears in some rows only: once, few, many, or a class for an expanded clone.

J | V | size | D | CDR3 | DNA
TRBJ2-3 | TRBV6-1 | NA | TRBD2 | CASSEWGSGSTDTQYF | TGTGCCAGCAGTGAATGGGGTAGCGGGAGCACAGATACGCAGTATTTT
TRBJ2-1 | TRBV6-1 | few | TRBD2 | CASRLVGLAGNEQFF | TGTGCCAGCAGGCTTGTGGGACTAGCGGGCAATGAGCAGTTCTTC
TRBJ1-1 | TRBV29-1 | NA | NA | CSVDGGNTEAFF | TGCAGCGTTGACGGCGGGAACACTGAAGCTTTCTTT
TRBJ2-3 | TRBV6-6 | NA | NA | CALRGATQYF | TGTGCCCTCCGGGGGGCGACGCAGTATTTT
TRBJ2-7 | TRBV6-5 | once | TRBD2 | CASRKRLAGEYEQYF | TGTGCCAGCAGGAAGAGACTAGCGGGAGAATACGAGCAGTACTTC
TRBJ2-5 | TRBV9 | NA | TRBD2 | CASSGGGTQETQYF | TGTGCCAGCAGCGGGGGGGGGACCCAAGAGACCCAGTACTTC
TRBJ2-5 | TRBV29-1 | NA | TRBD1 | CSVEGRTGGGETQYF | TGCAGCGTTGAAGGCAGGACAGGCGGCGGAGAGACCCAGTACTTC
TRBJ2-1 | TRBV5-1 | NA | TRBD2 | CASRSSGPYNEQFF | TGCGCCAGCAGGTCTAGCGGACCATACAATGAGCAGTTCTTC
TRBJ2-1 | TRBV2 | NA | TRBD2 | CASSDSSGYNEQFF | TGTGCCAGCAGTGATTCTAGCGGTTACAATGAGCAGTTCTTC
TRBJ2-1 | TRBV6-5 | once | TRBD2 | CASSYASGSNEQFF | TGTGCCAGCAGTTACGCTAGCGGGAGTAATGAGCAGTTCTTC
TRBJ2-6 | TRBV5-5 | NA | NA | CASRTGTSGANVLTF | TGTGCCAGCAGGACAGGAACCTCTGGGGCCAACGTCCTGACTTTC
TRBJ2-2 | TRBV29-1 | NA | NA | CSVEHGELFF | TGCAGCGTTGAGCACGGGGAGCTGTTTTTT
TRBJ2-1 | TRBV11-1 | NA | NA | CASSLRLVSYNEQFF | TGTGCCAGCAGCCTCCGACTTGTTTCCTACAATGAGCAGTTCTTC
TRBJ2-7 | TRBV20-1 | NA | TRBD1 | CSAKGRGTYEQYF | TGCAGTGCTAAGGGCAGGGGGACCTACGAGCAGTACTTC
TRBJ1-2 | TRBV24-1 | NA | NA | CATSDSEPYGYTF | TGTGCCACCAGTGACTCAGAACCCTATGGCTACACCTTC
TRBJ2-2 | TRBV6-2/TRBV6-3 | few | NA | CASSYPGELFF | TGTGCCAGCAGTTATCCCGGGGAGCTGTTTTTT
TRBJ2-5 | TRBV9 | NA | NA | CASSVVGSAGQETQYF | TGTGCCAGCAGCGTAGTAGGATCGGCAGGCCAAGAGACCCAGTACTTC
TRBJ2-7 | TRBV9 | NA | TRBD2 | CASSVGLAGADEQYF | TGTGCCAGCAGCGTAGGGCTAGCGGGAGCCGACGAGCAGTACTTC
TRBJ2-7 | TRBV5-1 | NA | NA | CASSSGLSSYEQYF | TGCGCCAGCAGCTCTGGCCTCTCCTCCTACGAGCAGTACTTC
TRBJ2-1 | TRBV28 | NA | NA | CASQLRQVSYNEQFF | TGTGCCAGCCAACTTCGTCAGGTCTCCTACAATGAGCAGTTCTTC
TRBJ2-1 | TRBV20-1 | once | NA | CSARDIPTGPLDNEQFF | TGCAGTGCTAGAGACATTCCTACAGGTCCTCTCGACAATGAGCAGTTCTTC
TRBJ1-4 | TRBV6-6 | once | NA | CASIRVRSRKLFF | TGTGCCAGCATTCGGGTCCGGTCCCGAAAACTGTTTTTT
TRBJ2-2 | TRBV18 | NA | TRBD2 | CASSGESARELTNTGELFF | TGTGCCAGCTCAGGCGAGTCGGCGCGGGAGCTAACGAACACCGGGGAGCTGTTTTTT
TRBJ2-7 | TRBV27 | NA | NA | CASSFNGHSYEQYF | TGTGCCAGCAGTTTTAACGGACACTCCTACGAGCAGTACTTC
TRBJ2-7 | TRBV27 | NA | NA | CASSFGRPGSYEQYF | TGTGCCAGCAGTTTCGGTAGGCCCGGATCTTACGAGCAGTACTTC
TRBJ2-3 | TRBV11-1 | NA | TRBD2 | CASVVAGEVEDTQYF | TGTGCCAGCGTAGTAGCGGGAGAGGTAGAAGATACGCAGTATTTT
TRBJ2-2 | TRBV11-2 | NA | TRBD1 | CASSFGQGSTGELFF | TGTGCCAGCAGCTTTGGACAGGGAAGCACCGGGGAGCTGTTTTTT
TRBJ2-1 | TRBV29-1 | NA | NA | CSGLGRPTYEQFF | TGCAGCGGATTGGGACGGCCTACGTATGAGCAGTTCTTC
TRBJ1-2 | TRBV9 | NA | TRBD1 | CASSARSGTGVFGYTF | TGTGCCAGCAGCGCCCGATCCGGGACAGGGGTGTTTGGCTACACCTTC
TRBJ1-3 | TRBV25-1 | NA | TRBD1 | CASSVTGGRLDTIYF | TGTGCCAGCAGTGTCACAGGGGGCAGGTTGGACACCATATATTTT
TRBJ2-3 | TRBV9 | NA | NA | CASSGDLRASTDTQYF | TGTGCCAGCAGCGGAGACTTACGGGCTAGCACAGATACGCAGTATTTT
TRBJ2-1 | TRBV7-2 | NA | TRBD2 | CASSLGTSGSRYNEQFF | TGTGCCAGCAGCTTAGGGACTAGCGGGAGTAGGTACAATGAGCAGTTCTTC
TRBJ1-6 | TRBV27 | NA | NA | CASSLGGGHHISPLHF | TGTGCCAGCAGTTTAGGGGGCGGCCACCATATTTCACCCCTCCACTTT
TRBJ2-3 | TRBV12-3/TRBV12-4 | NA | TRBD1 | CASSLTGQGPDTQYF | TGTGCCAGCAGTTTAACGGGACAGGGCCCAGATACGCAGTATTTT
TRBJ1-6 | TRBV9 | NA | TRBD1 | CASSVDLAGQGDSPLHF | TGTGCCAGCAGCGTAGATCTGGCGGGACAGGGTGATTCACCCCTCCACTTT
TRBJ1-2 | TRBV30 | NA | TRBD1 | CAWSVWTGAGYTF | TGTGCCTGGAGTGTTTGGACAGGGGCTGGCTACACCTTC
TRBJ2-1 | TRBV9 | NA | TRBD2 | CASSPQRDSYNEQFF | TGTGCCAGCAGCCCACAGCGGGACTCCTACAATGAGCAGTTCTTC
TRBJ2-5 | TRBV24-1 | NA | TRBD2 | CATSDWGFLAGGPGEETQYF | TGTGCCACCAGTGACTGGGGGTTCCTAGCGGGAGGGCCCGGGGAAGAGACCCAGTACTTC
TRBJ2-1 | TRBV4-2 | NA | TRBD1 | CASSQAEGPDDRDSYNEQFF | TGTGCCAGCAGCCAAGCTGAGGGGCCCGACGACAGGGACTCCTACAATGAGCAGTTCTTC
TRBJ2-1 | TRBV5-1 | NA | TRBD2 | CASSLVAGSYNEQFF | TGCGCCAGCAGCTTGGTAGCGGGATCCTACAATGAGCAGTTCTTC
TRBJ2-7 | TRBV29-1 | NA | NA | CSVVSGTQREQYF | TGCAGCGTTGTAAGCGGGACACAACGGGAGCAGTACTTC
TRBJ2-7 | TRBV5-4 | few | TRBD2 | CASSSVAGGTSYEQYF | TGTGCCAGCAGCTCGGTAGCGGGAGGAACCTCCTACGAGCAGTACTTC
TRBJ2-1 | TRBV11-2 | NA | TRBD2 | CASSLAGGFDNEQFF | TGTGCCAGCAGCTTAGCGGGAGGTTTCGACAATGAGCAGTTCTTC
TRBJ2-3 | TRBV6-1 | NA | NA | CASSEWSGVEADTQYF | TGTGCCAGCAGTGAATGGTCGGGAGTTGAGGCAGATACGCAGTATTTT
TRBJ2-7 | TRBV29-1 | NA | NA | CSIWTDYEQYF | TGCAGCATCTGGACAGACTACGAGCAGTACTTC
TRBJ2-3 | TRBV6-2/TRBV6-3 | NA | TRBD2 | CASSYEAGLQSDTQYF | TGTGCCAGCAGTTACGAAGCGGGACTCCAATCGGATACGCAGTATTTT
TRBJ1-1 | TRBV4-2 | NA | NA | CASSQPPRGEAFF | TGTGCCAGCAGCCAACCCCCCAGGGGTGAAGCTTTCTTT
TRBJ1-5 | TRBV23-1 | NA | NA | CASSHDTRPTDFPSNQPQHF | TGCGCCAGCAGCCACGACACAAGACCGACAGATTTTCCTAGCAATCAGCCCCAGCATTTT
TRBJ1-5 | TRBV28 | once | NA | CASSWGWGVESDQPQHF | TGTGCCAGCAGTTGGGGTTGGGGGGTTGAATCTGATCAGCCCCAGCATTTT
TRBJ2-1 | TRBV7-9 | NA | NA | CASSLEQGSRYEQFF | TGTGCCAGCAGCTTAGAACAGGGTAGTAGGTATGAGCAGTTCTTC
TRBJ2-3 | TRBV20-1 | NA | TRBD1 | CSATPTHRDRDLAIPPTQYF | TGCAGTGCTACGCCCACTCACCGGGACAGGGACCTCGCTATTCCCCCCACGCAGTATTTT